What follows describes a single TCR beta chain. These data come from a study of blood T cell repertoires in COVID-19. Study summary: COVID-19 samples from acute and convalescent phases originated in the United States, Italy and Spain. Sources were T cells, B-cell-depleted T cells, or PBMCs; the material itself was cDNA or gDNA.

How the authors handled the data: Scientists estimated how many nucleated cells there were by amplifying reference gene primers. Libraries were prepared by immunoSEQ multiplex PCR; TCRdb keeps only in-frame clonotypes and omits some of them. That table is the source of V, J and clone size, and D and trimming were worked out from the DNA. Found here are about 89,000 clones, about 86% of them singletons; the top ten hold 0.95% to 1.5%. Specimen: peripheral blood. The sequence was collected from a man older than 75 with active or convalescent COVID-19.

Written as DNA, the CDR3 is TGTGCCAGTACGGGACTGCCGAGTAGGAGGAACACCATATATTTT. This codes for CASTGLPSRRNTIYF. The J gene is TRBJ1-3, the V gene TRBV19; D is perhaps TRBD1 (5 bases). This CDR3 has 15 residues. V gave up 7 bases and J gave up 7 bases, with 20 bases separating them. Germline assignment: CDR1 LNHDA and CDR2 SQIVND (reference sequence).